Shown below are 5 T cell receptor beta chains from a single sample sequenced in a study of human T cells and chemical hapten exposure. For the library, individual cDNA molecules each received unique molecular identifiers. TCRdb reanalysed the reads using MiXCR and keeps one entry per CDR3 protein. This table has 250 or so distinct CDR3 sequences, 45% to 50% appearing once. Treatment in this sample: therapeutic diphenylcyclopropenone sensitization with weekly scalp DPC. This material consisted of whole blood, taken before DPC sensitization or 2, 6, or about 24 weeks after (not recorded which). All receptors come from an adult with alopecia areata. Some clones in this sample may be carry-over from other donors' samples. This table probably holds off-target reads from a library built for another chain.

This clonotype was found once. This sequence joins TRBV29-1 and TRBJ2-5, with 7 bases that match TRBD2. Trimming at V came to 4 bases and at J to 1 base, leaving 3 bases not matched to a gene. Germline V gene data show CDR1 as SQVTM and CDR2 as ANQGSEA. CDR3 size: 13 residues. The CDR3 spells CSVGAGVQETQYF. DNA for the CDR3: TGCAGCGTTGGGGCGGGGGTCCAAGAGACCCAGTACTTC.

The chain carries TRBV6-2 or TRBV6-3 and TRBJ2-1, with D maybe TRBD2 (6 bases). Trimming took off 8 bases at V and 6 bases at J, with 17 bases between the two ends. Germline values: CDR1 MNHEY, CDR2 SVGEGT. The CDR3 consists of 14 residues. CDR3 amino acids: CASGGFTGVNEQFF. CDR3 DNA sequence: TGTGCCAGCGGAGGTTTCACGGGGGTCAATGAGCAGTTCTTC.

This chain links TRBV12-3 or TRBV12-4 with TRBJ2-3; D remains unclear. The V end was cut by 7 bases, the J end by 3 bases, with 11 bases between. The CDR3 consists of 13 residues. Here the CDR3 DNA reads TGTGCCAGCATTAAGGACCTAACAGATACGCAGTATTTT. It is translated as CASIKDLTDTQYF.

The chain has TRBV5-8 and TRBJ1-5, with D uncertain. The CDR3 runs 14 residues. V gave up 3 bases and J gave up 3 bases, with 10 bases separating them. Germline V gives CDR1 SGHTS, CDR2 YDEGEE. CDR3 nucleotide sequence: TGTGCCAGCAGCTCCGGACCGTTCAATCAGCCCCAGCATTTT. Its translation is CASSSGPFNQPQHF.

This clonotype was detected a few times. The chain couples TRBV10-3 to TRBJ2-7; 7 positions match TRBD1. The CDR3 has 14 amino acids. V shed 2 bases and J 5 bases; nucleotides not matched to a gene: 6. Germline CDR1 is ENHRY and CDR2 is SYGVKD. The CDR3 here is CAISETDRIHEQYF. CDR3 coding DNA: TGTGCCATCAGTGAGACGGACAGGATCCACGAGCAGTACTTC.